What follows are 27 T cell receptor beta chains derived from one specimen sequenced in a study of blood T cell repertoires in COVID-19. Profiling relied on immunoSEQ multiplex PCR, and the TCRdb table lists in-frame clones only, not all of them. The sample includes fewer than 500,000 clones, roughly 77% of them seen just once. Material for sequencing was peripheral blood. The receptor set was obtained from a human donor with acute or convalescent COVID-19. The donor label of this sample is uncertain.

Comments on this clone: One end of the junction does not line up with germline, which may come from a read error. V is TRBV3-1 (or the pseudogene TRBV3-2) and J is TRBJ2-1, with D possibly TRBD2 on 6 matching bases. Looked up from germline, CDR1 is LGHDT and CDR2 is YNNKEL (reference sequence). This CDR3 region has 9 residues. The CDR3 loop reads CACGTEQLF. The CDR3 DNA reads TGTGCCTGCGGGACTGAGCAGCTCTTC.

A note on this clone: Additional DNA sequences in this sample encode the identical CDR3. The gene calls are TRBV7-6 and TRBJ1-1, with a weak D call TRBD1 (5 bases). Germline V CDR1 and CDR2: SGHVS, FNYEAQ. Trimming cost V 6 bases and J 1 base, with 12 bases left between them. The CDR3 has 14 residues. CDR3 nucleotide sequence: TGTGCCAGCAGTTCCACAGGAACGAACACTGAAGCTTTCTTT. Its protein product is CASSSTGTNTEAFF.

This chain uses TRBV28 with TRBJ1-2, with 11 bases aligning to TRBD1. The CDR3 has 15 residues. CDR1 MDHEN and CDR2 SYDVKM come from the germline V gene. The V segment lost 5 bases and the J segment 8 bases; nucleotides outside the gene matches: 10. CDR3 protein: CASSQRTGGTMGYTF. CDR3 nucleotides: TGTGCCAGCAGTCAAAGGACAGGGGGCACGATGGGCTACACCTTC.

The V call is TRBV6-6, the J call TRBJ1-1, with D tentatively TRBD1 (6 bases). V lost 2 bases and J lost 1, with 11 bases in between. The CDR3 length is 15 residues. Germline-derived CDR1 and CDR2 are MNHNY and SVGAGI (reference sequence). The CDR3 loop is CASSYGTPANTEAFF. DNA for the CDR3: TGTGCCAGCAGTTACGGGACACCGGCGAACACTGAAGCTTTCTTT.

CDR3 amino acids: CASSLVAGGTEAFF. The CDR3 coding sequence is TGCGCCAGCAGCTTGGTGGCGGGGGGCACTGAAGCTTTCTTT. V is TRBV5-1 and J is TRBJ1-1; possibly TRBD1 for D (5 bases). This CDR3 region has 14 residues. CDR1 is SGHRS and CDR2 is YFSETQ in the germline V gene. V was trimmed by 0 bases and J by 4 bases, leaving 10 bases between them.

V gene TRBV28 combines with J gene TRBJ2-4; a possible D gene is TRBD2 (6 bases). Trimming stripped 2 bases from V and 5 bases from J, with 13 bases between. CDR1 is MDHEN and CDR2 is SYDVKM in the germline V gene. The CDR3 is 15 residues long. CDR3 sequence reads: CASSLRRANQNIQYF. The CDR3 coding sequence is TGTGCCAGCAGTTTACGGAGGGCAAATCAAAACATTCAGTACTTC.

This clone was seen a handful of times. The V call is TRBV18, the J call TRBJ1-3; D is unresolved. CDR3 length equals 16 residues. V lost 2 bases and J 1 base, leaving 12 bases between the germline ends. Germline CDR1 KGHSH, CDR2 LQKENI. The CDR3 reads CASSPVSLRSGNTIYF. CDR3 DNA sequence: TGTGCCAGCTCACCAGTTTCACTACGATCTGGAAACACCATATATTTT.

CDR3 amino acids: CASSQQGSNTEAFF. The CDR3 coding sequence is TGTGCCAGCAGCCAACAGGGATCGAACACTGAAGCTTTCTTT. This sequence joins TRBV7-9 and TRBJ1-1, with D possibly TRBD1 on 6 matching bases. In germline, CDR1 is SEHNR, CDR2 FQNEAQ (reference sequence). V lost 5 bases, J lost 1 base, and 11 bases lay in between. The CDR3 loop spans 14 amino acids.

This clone has just a few counts. J is TRBJ1-2 and V is TRBV27, with 9 positions matching TRBD1. V trimming: 4 bases; J trimming: 7 bases; junction bases outside the gene matches: 7. Per germline, CDR1 MNHEY and CDR2 SMNVEV (reference sequence). This CDR3 comprises 14 residues. This chain's CDR3 is CASSSTGGASGYTF. The CDR3, as DNA: TGTGCCAGCAGTTCCACAGGGGGCGCTTCTGGCTACACCTTC.

The table lists this clone with a count of one. This sequence joins TRBV18 and TRBJ2-5; 7 bases map to TRBD2. The V gene end was trimmed by 5 bases and the J gene end by 5 bases; junction bases not matched to a gene: 5. Per the germline V gene, CDR1 is KGHSH and CDR2 is LQKENI. The CDR3 spans 13 residues. The CDR3 protein is CASSTTSRETQYF. In nucleotides, the CDR3 is TGTGCCAGCTCAACGACTAGCCGGGAGACCCAGTACTTC. The full variable domain, in which reference TRBV18 and TRBJ2-5 provide the parts outside the CDR3, is NAGVMQNPRHLVRRRGQEARLRCSPMKGHSHVYWYRQLPEEGLKFMVYLQKENIIDESGMPKERFSAEFPKEGPSILRIQQVVRGDSAAYFCASSTTSRETQYFGPGTRLLVL.

The chain combines TRBV9 with TRBJ1-1; D is undetermined. In germline, CDR1 is SGDLS, CDR2 YYNGEE. V was pared by 6 bases and J by 3 bases, with 12 bases between. CDR3 size: 13 residues. CDR3 nucleotides: TGTGCCAGCACACCAACAACCTACACTGAAGCTTTCTTT. It codes for CASTPTTYTEAFF.

The rearrangement uses TRBV6-6 and TRBJ1-5, with D maybe TRBD1 (6 bases). Germline assignment: CDR1 MNHNY and CDR2 SVGAGI (reference sequence). CDR3 length equals 14 residues. The V end was cut by 5 bases, the J end by 11 bases, with 19 bases between. CDR3 nucleotides: TGTGCCAGCAGTACCCGGGACATGGTAAGGACCCAGCATTTT. Encoded protein: CASSTRDMVRTQHF.

The chain employs TRBV6-5 and TRBJ2-2; 7 nucleotides agree with TRBD2. The trim removed 2 bases at V and 5 bases at J, leaving 5 bases unmatched. Germline V gene lookup returns CDR1 MNHEY and CDR2 SVGAGI. CDR3 length equals 15 residues. The chain's CDR3 is CASSYESSGTGELFF. In nucleotides, the CDR3 is TGTGCCAGCAGTTACGAGAGTAGCGGGACCGGGGAGCTGTTTTTT.

The chain combines TRBV28 with TRBJ2-7, with a weak D call TRBD1 (5 bases). V was trimmed by 6 bases and J by 1 base, leaving 16 bases between them. Germline assignment: CDR1 MDHEN and CDR2 SYDVKM. The CDR3 spans 15 residues. CDR3 sequence: CASRDSGLGSYEQYF. For the CDR3, the DNA is TGTGCCAGCAGAGACTCAGGGTTGGGTTCCTACGAGCAGTACTTC.

The chain has TRBV28 and TRBJ2-7; 8 bases are shared with TRBD1. The CDR3 extends over 15 amino acids. Germline lookup yields CDR1 MDHEN and CDR2 SYDVKM. The trim removed 2 bases at V and 3 bases at J, leaving 6 bases unmatched. This CDR3 reads CASSLRTGQVYEQYF. The CDR3 DNA follows: TGTGCCAGCAGTTTAAGGACGGGACAGGTCTACGAGCAGTACTTC.

The chain has TRBV4-2 and TRBJ2-2, with D unresolved. Germline lookup yields CDR1 LGHNA and CDR2 YNFKEQ. The CDR3 contains 16 residues. Between the trimmed V and J ends, which lost 0 bases and 4 bases, there was a span of 12 bases. Here the CDR3 reads CASSQDRVRGTGELFF. The CDR3 DNA sequence: TGTGCCAGCAGCCAAGATCGGGTTCGAGGCACCGGGGAGCTGTTTTTT.

This clone has only one observation. The V gene is TRBV6-6, the J gene TRBJ1-5; possibly TRBD1 for D (5 bases). V dropped 5 bases and J dropped 2 bases, with 13 bases sitting between them. CDR3 length equals 15 residues. Germline V gene sequence: CDR1 MNHNY, CDR2 SVGAGI (reference sequence). CDR3 DNA sequence: TGTGCCAGCAGTCAACCGGGACTCGGCAATCAGCCCCAGCATTTT. Residues: CASSQPGLGNQPQHF.

The sample holds a few counts of this clone. This rearrangement joins TRBV2 to TRBJ2-2; TRBD1 is a possible D gene (6 bases). Germline V gene data show CDR1 as SNHLY and CDR2 as FYNNEI. The germline V and J ends were trimmed by 7 bases and 5 bases, with 14 bases remaining between them. The CDR3 is 14 amino acids. The CDR3 DNA follows: TGTGCCAGCAAACAACAGGGCCGAACCGGGGAGCTGTTTTTT. Its protein is CASKQQGRTGELFF.

The rearrangement uses TRBV7-8 and TRBJ1-4; tentative D call: TRBD1 (6 bases). The CDR3 spans 15 residues. V was pared by 4 bases and J by 8 bases, with 17 bases between. Germline CDR1 reads SGHVS; CDR2 reads FQNEAQ. The CDR3 spells CASSWGGARSEKLFF. The CDR3 region has the DNA TGTGCCAGCAGCTGGGGGGGGGCGAGATCCGAAAAACTGTTTTTT.

The V and J genes are TRBV30 and TRBJ1-2; the D gene is possibly TRBD1 (5 bases). V was pared by 1 base and J by 1 base, with 10 bases between. Germline assignment: CDR1 GTSNPN and CDR2 SVGIG (reference sequence). The length of the CDR3 is 14 residues. For the CDR3, the DNA is TGTGCCTGGAGTGGGGTGGGACTTAACTATGGCTACACCTTC. The encoded protein is CAWSGVGLNYGYTF.

The CDR3 DNA is TGTGCCAGCAGTCCCAGGGCCAGCGGGAGGGCCTCGGCCTACGAGCAGTACTTC. This encodes CASSPRASGRASAYEQYF. The chain has TRBV6-2 or TRBV6-3 and TRBJ2-7; the match to TRBD2 covers 10 bases. Trimming removed 5 bases from V and 2 bases from J; junction bases left unmatched: 15. The germline CDR1 and CDR2 sequences are MNHEY and SVGEGT. The CDR3 runs to 18 residues.

This chain joins TRBV5-8 and TRBJ1-2; 8 nucleotides agree with TRBD1. With 4 bases clipped from V and 5 bases from J, the junction kept 7 bases outside the gene matches. Germline V gene sequence: CDR1 SGHTS, CDR2 YDEGEE. CDR3 size: 14 residues. The DNA for the CDR3 is TGTGCCAGCAGCGGGAGGGGACAGGTATATGGCTACACCTTC. This translates into CASSGRGQVYGYTF.

J is TRBJ2-2 and V is TRBV6-5; 12 bases line up with TRBD2. This CDR3 region has 15 residues. The V segment lost 6 bases and the J segment 5 bases; nucleotides outside the gene matches: 4. Germline V gene data show CDR1 as MNHEY and CDR2 as SVGAGI. The CDR3 protein is CASSTLAGGTGELFF. The CDR3 bases are TGTGCCAGCAGCACACTAGCGGGAGGAACCGGGGAGCTGTTTTTT.

The chain has TRBV19 and TRBJ1-2; D not certain. V gave up 6 bases and J gave up 2 bases, with 7 bases separating them. CDR3 length: 12 residues. In germline, CDR1 is LNHDA, CDR2 SQIVND (reference sequence). The CDR3 sequence: CASSSGNYGYTF. Written as DNA, the CDR3 is TGTGCCAGTAGCTCGGGGAACTATGGCTACACCTTC.

The chain recombines TRBV11-3 with TRBJ2-1; TRBD2 agrees at 8 bases. CDR1 and CDR2 from the germline V gene are SGHNT and YENEEA. The CDR3 is 14 residues long. V trimming: 3 bases; J trimming: 9 bases; junction bases outside the gene matches: 7. This chain's CDR3 is CASSLAGGRGEQFF. In nucleotides, the CDR3 is TGTGCCAGCAGCTTGGCGGGGGGCCGGGGTGAGCAGTTCTTC.

The rearrangement joins TRBV5-1 to TRBJ2-2, with D unresolved. Germline values: CDR1 SGHRS, CDR2 YFSETQ. Trimming removed 0 bases at V and 8 bases at J, with 17 bases between. This CDR3 spans 16 amino acids. Here the CDR3 reads CASSLAETVPSGELFF. In DNA, the CDR3 is TGCGCCAGCAGCTTGGCCGAAACGGTCCCTTCAGGGGAGCTGTTTTTT.

This clone was counted only a few times. Other DNA variants within this sample encode the same CDR3. The chain employs TRBV6-2 or TRBV6-3 and TRBJ2-7; D might be TRBD2 (5 bases). Trimming took off 2 bases at V and 3 bases at J, with 11 bases between the two ends. The CDR3 consists of 14 residues. Germline-derived CDR1 and CDR2 are MNHEY and SVGEGT. This CDR3 is CASSYNRGGYEQYF. The CDR3 bases are TGTGCCAGCAGTTACAACAGAGGAGGCTACGAGCAGTACTTC.